In this sample, the clone carrying this T cell receptor beta chain turned up many times. Germline values: CDR1 SGHRS, CDR2 YFSETQ. V lost 0 bases and J 6 bases, leaving 3 bases between the germline ends. This CDR3 has 11 amino acids. The data belong to a study of blood T cells in healthy people across ages. Study-level information: Every two T cells gave about one barcoded beta molecule via template switching.

Next came a second PCR, run for about 7 to 12 cycles, which used a sample-barcoded 5' primer along with a J-beta primer mix. TCRdb processed the 5' RACE reads anew with MiXCR; each CDR3 protein has one entry. The table includes about 930,000 distinct CDR3 sequences, 25% to 35% detected once. These data were also reused for a study on T cells of mothers and their children.

The receptor was derived from a woman aged 40 to 50 in good health. Source material: blood. The rearrangement uses TRBV5-1 and TRBJ2-5; D is uncertain. The DNA of the CDR3 is TGCGCCAGCAGCTTGGACCAGACCCAGTACTTC. It translates to CASSLDQTQYF.